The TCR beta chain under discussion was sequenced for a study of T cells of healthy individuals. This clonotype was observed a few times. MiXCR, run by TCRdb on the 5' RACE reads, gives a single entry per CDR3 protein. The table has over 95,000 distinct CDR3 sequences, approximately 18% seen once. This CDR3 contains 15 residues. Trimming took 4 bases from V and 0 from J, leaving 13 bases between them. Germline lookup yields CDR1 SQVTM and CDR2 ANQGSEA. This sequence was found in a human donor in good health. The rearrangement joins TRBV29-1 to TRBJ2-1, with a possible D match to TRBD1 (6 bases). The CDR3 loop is CSVVRGFNSYNEQFF. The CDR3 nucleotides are TGCAGCGTTGTAAGGGGGTTTAACTCCTACAATGAGCAGTTCTTC.